This T cell receptor (beta chain) was obtained from a study of blood T cell repertoires in COVID-19. On the study more broadly: The study drew acute and convalescent COVID-19 samples from the United States, Italy and Spain. T cells, B-cell-depleted T cells, or PBMCs provided the cDNA or gDNA that served as material.

Clones were sequenced by immunoSEQ multiplex PCR, and TCRdb holds only the in-frame ones, with some missing. The sample records about 42,000 clones, 90% being singletons. The TCR sequence derives from a man aged 70-80 years with active COVID-19. Sequenced: peripheral blood.

This CDR3 is CASSPSTRGNSGNTIYF. Here the CDR3 DNA reads TGTGCCAGCAGTCCCTCCACACGGGGGAACTCTGGAAACACCATATATTTT. The rearrangement links TRBV28 to TRBJ1-3; a possible D gene is TRBD1 (5 bases). Germline V lookup: CDR1 MDHEN, CDR2 SYDVKM. V was cut by 5 bases and J by 0 bases, with 17 bases left in between. This CDR3 region has 17 residues.